A selection of T cell receptor beta chains follows, all from one sample in a study of beta chain features in type 1 diabetes. Generated by immunoSEQ multiplex PCR, the TCRdb table keeps only in-frame clones and is missing some. The sample records 130,000 to 150,000 clones, roughly 10% being singletons. The material sequenced was naive CD4+ T cells from blood. The receptor source for this set is a man aged 18 to 30 in good health. CDR3s include the opening cysteine and the closing phenylalanine or tryptophan. The D gene is left open where the match is weak. Clone size appears in some rows only: once, few, many, or a class for an expanded clone.

v_call	d_call	clone_size	j_call	cdr3_aa	cdr3_nt
TRBV11-2	TRBD1	few	TRBJ2-3	CASSLVPPGTGGGYTQYF	TGTGCCAGCAGCTTAGTTCCCCCCGGGACAGGGGGCGGGTATACGCAGTATTTT
TRBV19	TRBD2	few	TRBJ2-1	CASNFGDQRGGHEQFF	TGTGCCAGTAACTTTGGCGACCAGCGGGGGGGCCATGAGCAGTTCTTC
TRBV6-6	-	few	TRBJ1-1	CASRQVPENTEAFF	TGTGCCAGCAGGCAGGTCCCAGAGAACACTGAAGCTTTCTTT
TRBV6-1	-	few	TRBJ2-1	CASSESQWLYNEQFF	TGTGCCAGCAGTGAGTCACAGTGGCTTTACAATGAGCAGTTCTTC
TRBV29-1	-	many	TRBJ2-3	CSPTRSTDTQYF	TGCAGCCCCACACGCAGCACAGATACGCAGTATTTT
TRBV19	TRBD2	few	TRBJ2-5	CASKRTSGQETQYF	TGTGCCAGTAAACGGACTAGCGGCCAGGAGACCCAGTACTTC
TRBV4-1	-	few	TRBJ2-5	CASSQATGRETQYF	TGCGCCAGCAGCCAAGCGACAGGGAGGGAGACCCAGTACTTC
TRBV27	TRBD1	few	TRBJ2-1	CASSFYGRGQYNEQFF	TGTGCCAGCAGTTTTTACGGCAGGGGGCAATACAATGAGCAGTTCTTC
TRBV18	TRBD1	-	TRBJ2-3	CASSPRQGRTDTQYF	TGTGCCAGCTCACCAAGACAGGGCCGCACAGATACGCAGTATTTT
TRBV7-3	TRBD1	-	TRBJ2-4	CASSLSRDRGQDIQYF	TGTGCCAGCAGCTTAAGCCGGGACAGGGGGCAAGACATTCAGTACTTC
TRBV7-9	-	many	TRBJ2-5	CASSGGGTQYF	TGTGCCAGCAGCGGGGGAGGGACCCAGTACTTC
TRBV30	-	few	TRBJ1-2	CAWSAGLILNYGYTF	TGTGCCTGGAGCGCGGGACTGATCCTTAACTATGGCTACACCTTC
TRBV4-3	TRBD2	-	TRBJ2-3	CASSHSPPQRGSTDTQYF	TGCGCCAGCAGCCATTCACCACCCCAGCGGGGGAGCACAGATACGCAGTATTTT
TRBV4-3	-	few	TRBJ2-7	CASSPRTDGSSEQYF	TGCGCCAGCAGCCCCAGGACTGATGGGTCATCCGAGCAGTACTTC
TRBV18	-	-	TRBJ1-5	CASSPGGDQPQHF	TGTGCCAGCTCACCAGGGGGGGATCAGCCCCAGCATTTT
TRBV5-1	-	-	TRBJ1-4	CASSGGVPVGKLFF	TGCGCCAGCAGCGGAGGGGTCCCGGTTGGAAAACTGTTTTTT
TRBV30	-	many	TRBJ1-1	CAWSIQATTEAFF	TGTGCCTGGAGTATACAGGCAACCACTGAAGCTTTCTTT
TRBV19	-	few	TRBJ2-3	CASSYEQGETDTQYF	TGTGCCAGTAGTTACGAACAGGGTGAAACGGATACGCAGTATTTT
TRBV6-4	-	few	TRBJ2-1	CASSDSGTAGSNEQFF	TGTGCCAGCAGTGACTCTGGGACGGCGGGGTCCAATGAGCAGTTCTTC
TRBV7-9	-	few	TRBJ2-3	CASSLERTSGTDTQYF	TGTGCCAGCAGCTTAGAGCGGACCAGTGGGACAGATACGCAGTATTTT
TRBV19	-	-	TRBJ2-3	CASSGRETDTQYF	TGTGCCAGTAGCGGCAGGGAAACAGATACGCAGTATTTT
TRBV27	TRBD1	-	TRBJ1-4	CASSGDRVGEKLFF	TGTGCCAGCAGTGGGGACAGGGTTGGAGAAAAACTGTTTTTT
TRBV7-2	-	few	TRBJ2-2	CASSLAGVGNTGELFF	TGTGCCAGCAGCTTAGCAGGGGTGGGGAACACCGGGGAGCTGTTTTTT
TRBV9	-	-	TRBJ1-6	CASSVANSYNSPLHF	TGTGCCAGCAGCGTAGCAAACTCCTATAATTCACCCCTCCACTTT
TRBV6-5	TRBD1	-	TRBJ2-6	CASNPQGAGANVLTF	TGTGCCAGCAACCCCCAGGGGGCTGGGGCCAACGTCCTGACTTTC
TRBV6-1	TRBD1	-	TRBJ2-2	CASSERRGGGGELFF	TGTGCCAGCAGTGAACGTAGAGGGGGCGGCGGGGAGCTGTTTTTT
TRBV28	-	few	TRBJ1-4	CASSLGLNRLFF	TGTGCCAGCAGTTTGGGGCTCAATCGTCTGTTTTTT
TRBV7-9	-	few	TRBJ2-5	CASSLGTGPQETQYF	TGTGCCAGCAGCTTAGGTACTGGTCCCCAAGAGACCCAGTACTTC
TRBV7-9	TRBD1	once	TRBJ2-2	CASTRGQGVYGGELFF	TGTGCCAGCACCCGAGGACAGGGGGTTTATGGCGGGGAGCTGTTTTTT
TRBV7-2	TRBD2	-	TRBJ2-7	CASSLEGGGASEQYF	TGTGCCAGCAGCTTAGAAGGCGGGGGGGCTAGCGAGCAGTACTTC
TRBV9	-	few	TRBJ1-4	CASSVVGATNEKLFF	TGTGCCAGCAGCGTAGTAGGGGCAACTAATGAAAAACTGTTTTTT
TRBV6-5	TRBD1	-	TRBJ1-6	CASRNPGQTNSPLHF	TGTGCCAGCAGGAATCCGGGACAGACTAATTCACCCCTCCACTTT
TRBV27	-	few	TRBJ1-6	CASSLDRHNSPLHF	TGTGCCAGCAGTTTAGACAGGCATAATTCACCCCTCCACTTT